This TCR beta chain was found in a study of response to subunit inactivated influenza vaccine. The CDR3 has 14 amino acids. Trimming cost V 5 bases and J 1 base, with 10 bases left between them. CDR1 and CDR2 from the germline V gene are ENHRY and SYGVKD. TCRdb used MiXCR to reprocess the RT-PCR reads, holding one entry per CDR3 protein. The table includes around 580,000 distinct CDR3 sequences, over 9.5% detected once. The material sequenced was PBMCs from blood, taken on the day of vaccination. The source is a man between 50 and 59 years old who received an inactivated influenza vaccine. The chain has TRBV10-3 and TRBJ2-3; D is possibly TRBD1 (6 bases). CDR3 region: CAISRRTGTDTQYF. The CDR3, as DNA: TGTGCCATCAGTCGGAGGACAGGCACAGATACGCAGTATTTT.